The 14 T cell receptor beta chains below were found in one sample sequenced in a study of cytomegalovirus exposure and HLA in healthy donors. The PCR contained 60 Vbeta and 13 Jbeta primers. Sequencing used immunoSEQ multiplex PCR; TCRdb keeps in-frame clones, though not all of them. The table includes about 140,000 clones, approximately 80% detected once. Sequencing was carried out using PBMCs. The receptors derive from a middle-aged man in good health and CMV-seronegative.

The rearrangement uses TRBV18 and TRBJ1-2, with D hard to call. The germline V and J ends were trimmed by 5 bases and 0 bases, with 19 bases remaining between them. CDR1 is KGHSH and CDR2 is LQKENI in the germline V gene. The CDR3 has 17 residues. The CDR3 spells CASSSLAANRANYGYTF. CDR3 nucleotides: TGTGCCAGCTCATCACTTGCTGCAAACCGAGCTAACTATGGCTACACCTTC. The entire variable domain, with the rest obtained from reference TRBV18 and TRBJ1-2, is as follows: NAGVMQNPRHLVRRRGQEARLRCSPMKGHSHVYWYRQLPEEGLKFMVYLQKENIIDESGMPKERFSAEFPKEGPSILRIQQVVRGDSAAYFCASSSLAANRANYGYTFGSGTRLTVV.

This clone was counted a single time. This chain links TRBV7-2 with TRBJ2-1; D perhaps matches TRBD2 (6 bases). This CDR3 is built from 13 residues. V shed 3 bases and J shed 6 bases, with 9 bases lying between them. Germline V gives CDR1 SGHTA, CDR2 FQGNSA. CDR3 in amino acids: CASSLRTTNEQFF. DNA for the CDR3: TGTGCCAGCAGCTTGAGGACTACCAATGAGCAGTTCTTC.

The chain joins TRBV5-5 to TRBJ2-5, with D unresolved. Trimming pared 6 bases from V and 5 bases from J, leaving 14 bases between. CDR3 length: 13 residues. The V gene's germline CDR1 is SGHKS and CDR2 YYEKEE (reference sequence). The CDR3 protein is CASNTDGSETQYF. The CDR3 DNA reads as TGTGCCAGCAACACAGATGGTTCGGAGACCCAGTACTTC.

The chain combines TRBV5-1 with TRBJ2-3; possibly TRBD1 for D (5 bases). Germline CDR1 reads SGHRS; CDR2 reads YFSETQ. With 4 bases removed from V and 6 bases from J, the gap between germline ends came to 15 bases. The CDR3 contains 14 residues. CDR3 sequence: CASSLYDSQDTQYF. The DNA of the CDR3 is TGCGCCAGCAGCCTGTACGACAGTCAGGATACGCAGTATTTT.

The chain joins TRBV7-9 to TRBJ2-1, with 10 bases fitting TRBD2. In germline, CDR1 is SEHNR, CDR2 FQNEAQ (reference sequence). With 5 bases clipped from V and 6 bases from J, the junction kept 13 bases outside the gene matches. The CDR3 is 17 amino acids. CDR3 loop: CASSPPYRAGGGNEQFF. In nucleotides, the CDR3 is TGTGCCAGCAGCCCCCCTTATCGAGCGGGGGGGGGCAATGAGCAGTTCTTC. The whole variable domain, remainder taken from reference TRBV7-9 and TRBJ2-1, is DTGVSQNPRHKITKRGQNVTFRCDPISEHNRLYWYRQTLGQGPEFLTYFQNEAQLEKSRLLSDRFSAERPKGSFSTLEIQRTEQGDSAMYLCASSPPYRAGGGNEQFFGPGTRLTVL.

A few counts support this clone. V is TRBV12-5 and J is TRBJ2-3; 12 bases align to TRBD2. Germline V gene lookup returns CDR1 LGHNT and CDR2 FRNRAP. J lost 4 bases, V lost 6 bases, and 11 bases had no gene match. The CDR3 covers 17 residues. The CDR3 region is CASGGRTSGDVADTQYF. The CDR3 region has the DNA TGTGCTAGTGGGGGGCGGACTAGCGGGGATGTGGCAGATACGCAGTATTTT.

The V gene is TRBV9, the J gene TRBJ1-1, with D maybe TRBD1 (5 bases). V shed 4 bases and J shed 4 bases, with 14 bases lying between them. The germline V gene has CDR1 SGDLS and CDR2 YYNGEE. This CDR3 spans 14 amino acids. In nucleotides, the CDR3 is TGTGCCAGCAGCCCAGGGACTTACGGCACTGAAGCTTTCTTT. Its translation: CASSPGTYGTEAFF.

The chain combines TRBV25-1 with TRBJ2-7; 8 bases are shared with TRBD1. This CDR3 contains 15 residues. Trimming removed 4 bases from V and 5 bases from J; junction bases left unmatched: 10. The V gene's germline CDR1 is MGHDK and CDR2 SYGVNS. CDR3 amino acids: CASSADRGIRDEQYF. CDR3 nucleotides: TGTGCCAGCAGTGCCGACAGGGGTATTCGAGACGAGCAGTACTTC.

The rearrangement uses TRBV28 and TRBJ1-5, with a weak D call TRBD1 (6 bases). Trimming took off 3 bases at V and 0 bases at J, with 9 bases between the two ends. This CDR3 comprises 15 residues. Per the germline V gene, CDR1 is MDHEN and CDR2 is SYDVKM. DNA for the CDR3: TGTGCCAGCAGTTTTGGGGGGGCTAGCAATCAGCCCCAGCATTTT. This sequence encodes CASSFGGASNQPQHF.

V usage is TRBV5-4 and J usage is TRBJ2-7; tentatively, D is TRBD1 (6 bases). Germline-derived CDR1 and CDR2 are SGHNT and YYREEE (reference sequence). Trimming stripped 5 bases from V and 2 bases from J, with 26 bases between. CDR3 length equals 18 residues. In DNA form, the CDR3 reads TGTGCCAGCAGTAACCTTCTAAATGAATACGGGACACCCTACGAGCAGTACTTC. Protein: CASSNLLNEYGTPYEQYF. Full variable domain (missing parts from reference TRBV5-4 and TRBJ2-7): ETGVTQSPTHLIKTRGQQVTLRCSSQSGHNTVSWYQQALGQGPQFIFQYYREEENGRGNFPPRFSGLQFPNYSSELNVNALELDDSALYLCASSNLLNEYGTPYEQYFGPGTRLTVT.

This clone was recorded a few times. The chain joins TRBV5-1 to TRBJ1-5, with TRBD1 identical over 8 bases. V shed 1 base and J 0 bases; nucleotides not matched to a gene: 3. The CDR3 length is 16 residues. The germline V gene has CDR1 SGHRS and CDR2 YFSETQ. CDR3 amino acids: CASSLKDRDSNQPQHF. CDR3 bases: TGCGCCAGCAGCTTGAAGGACAGGGATAGCAATCAGCCCCAGCATTTT.

The chain is built from TRBV7-2 and TRBJ2-7; 11 positions agree with TRBD2. V was clipped by 1 base and J by 11 bases; unmatched bases: 4. The V gene's germline CDR1 is SGHTA and CDR2 FQGNSA. CDR3 length equals 13 residues. CDR3 sequence reads: CASSLGLAGGEYF. The CDR3 nucleotides are TGTGCCAGCAGCTTAGGGCTAGCGGGAGGAGAGTACTTC.

The V call is TRBV11-3, the J call TRBJ2-1; 10 nucleotides match TRBD2. This CDR3 spans 16 amino acids. Germline CDR1 and CDR2: SGHNT and YENEEA. Unmatched junction bases numbered 6, after V lost 5 bases and J lost 2 bases. CDR3 nucleotides: TGTGCCAGCAGCAAGCGGGAGGGGGGAACCTACAATGAGCAGTTCTTC. Translated, it gives CASSKREGGTYNEQFF. The full variable domain, rest sourced from reference TRBV11-3 and TRBJ2-1, is EAGVVQSPRYKIIEKKQPVAFWCNPISGHNTLYWYLQNLGQGPELLIRYENEEAVDDSQLPKDRFSAERLKGVDSTLKIQPAELGDSAVYLCASSKREGGTYNEQFFGPGTRLTVL.

The CDR3 DNA reads TGCGCCAGCAGCCTTACCTTAAGCGGTAGAGGAAACACTGAAGCTTTCTTT. This codes for CASSLTLSGRGNTEAFF. The chain has TRBV5-1 and TRBJ1-1; D uncertain. V shed 4 bases and J shed 2 bases, with 21 bases lying between them. Germline-derived CDR1 and CDR2 are SGHRS and YFSETQ. The CDR3 runs to 17 residues.